This T cell receptor (beta chain) was observed in a study of blood T cell repertoires in COVID-19 (TCRdb year 2020). For context, the study as a whole: The collaborator samples originated in the United States, Italy and Spain and spanned the acute and convalescent phases of COVID-19. The material from the prospective study consisted of cDNA or gDNA derived from T cells, B-cell-depleted T cells, or PBMCs. Subjects who had been exposed to COVID-19, were actively infected with it, or had recovered from it provided the deeply sampled blood TCRbeta repertoires that made up the dataset. The repertoires were released in a freely available public database intended as a resource for research on the immune response to SARS-CoV-2. Samples were obtained from the ongoing ImmuneRACE study (first 160 participants) and from over a thousand subjects provided by 6 global collaborators. Sample metadata almost always included a de-identified subject ID, COVID-19 status, age in years and sex. HLA class I and class II types, where available, came from metadata supplied by the sample provider rather than from assay-based typing.

One collaborating source in Seattle enrolled patients while the patients were actively infected and followed the patients over time throughout the course of disease. Each collaborating institution followed its own protocols to collect whole blood in K2EDTA tubes. For TCRbeta analysis, collaborators shipped samples in one of three forms: frozen whole blood, isolated PBMCs, or DNA extracted from either of those sample types. Only one count was recorded for this clone. There is no known antigen for this receptor. No base-level quality is on record; no much larger clone is a single base apart. Study-wide conclusions, independent of this receptor: How much clinical and demographic metadata was included differed by source and by participant, and the metadata was provided uncurated.

TCRbeta CDR3 regions were amplified from genomic DNA using the immunoSEQ Assay, a bias-controlled multiplex PCR. Processing in the source paper ran as follows. Within the assay, amplification of reference gene primers was used to estimate how many nucleated cells each sample contained. To quantify the absolute abundance of each unique TCRbeta CDR3 rearrangement, sequence reads were collapsed and filtered. For each sample, productive Simpson clonality was calculated as the square root of Simpson's diversity index across productive rearrangements. As stored in TCRdb, this immuneACCESS dataset retains in-frame rearrangements with V and J assigned. A fraction of the clones does not appear; measured against another copy, unresolved V genes explain less than half of the discrepancy, and the remainder lacks a known reason. D and trimming come from the DNA, and the V and J calls and clone size come from that table. The sample table records some 73,000 clones; more than 70% of these occur just once. In total, the top ten clones hold 2% to 2.5% of the sample.

The junction shows trimming of 5 bases on V and 11 bases on J, plus 24 bases between the germline ends. The CDR3 sequence holds 15 residues, the cysteine and phenylalanine included. Only the CDR3 DNA is retained, 45 bases long and in frame from the first base. From a lookup of the germline V gene (reference sequence), CDR1 and CDR2 are SEHNR and FQNEAQ. Recombination connected TRBV7-9 to TRBJ1-1; the D gene is perhaps TRBD1, on 5 matching bases. The sequenced material came from peripheral blood. This sequence was found in a man between 70 and 80 years old with COVID-19, enrolled during active disease. CDR3 sequence: CASSPIGHVQSSAFF. The nucleotides are TGTGCCAGCAGCCCCATAGGACACGTTCAAAGTTCTGCTTTCTTT.